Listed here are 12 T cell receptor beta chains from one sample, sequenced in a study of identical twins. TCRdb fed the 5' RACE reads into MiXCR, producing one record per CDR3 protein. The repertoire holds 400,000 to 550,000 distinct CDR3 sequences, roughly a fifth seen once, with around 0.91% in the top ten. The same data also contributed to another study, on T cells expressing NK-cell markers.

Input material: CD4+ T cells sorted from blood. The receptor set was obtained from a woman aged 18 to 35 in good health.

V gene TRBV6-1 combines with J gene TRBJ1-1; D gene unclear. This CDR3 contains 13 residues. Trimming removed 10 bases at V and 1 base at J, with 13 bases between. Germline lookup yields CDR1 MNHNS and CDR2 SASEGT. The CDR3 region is CATTGYPNTEAFF. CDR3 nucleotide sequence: TGTGCCACCACCGGTTACCCGAACACTGAAGCTTTCTTT.

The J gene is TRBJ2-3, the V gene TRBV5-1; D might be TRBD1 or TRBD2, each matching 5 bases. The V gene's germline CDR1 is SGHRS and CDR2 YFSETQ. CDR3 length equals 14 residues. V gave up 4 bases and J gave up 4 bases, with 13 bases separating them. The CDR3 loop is CASSEGPQSDTQYF. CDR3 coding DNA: TGCGCCAGCAGCGAGGGACCCCAATCAGATACGCAGTATTTT.

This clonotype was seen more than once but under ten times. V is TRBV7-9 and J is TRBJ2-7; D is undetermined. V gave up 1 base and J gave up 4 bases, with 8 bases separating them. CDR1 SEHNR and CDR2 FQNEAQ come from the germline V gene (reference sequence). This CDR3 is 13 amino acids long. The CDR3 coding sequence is TGTGCCAGCAGCTTAGGCGCACGGTACGAGCAGTACTTC. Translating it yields CASSLGARYEQYF.

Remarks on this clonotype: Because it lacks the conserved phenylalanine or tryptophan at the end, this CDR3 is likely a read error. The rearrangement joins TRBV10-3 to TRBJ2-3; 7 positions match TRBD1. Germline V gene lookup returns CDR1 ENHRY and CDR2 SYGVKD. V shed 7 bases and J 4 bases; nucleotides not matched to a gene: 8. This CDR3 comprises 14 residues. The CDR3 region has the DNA TGTGCCATCAAGACAGGGCAAGGGGCAGATACGCAGTATTAT. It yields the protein CAIKTGQGADTQYY.

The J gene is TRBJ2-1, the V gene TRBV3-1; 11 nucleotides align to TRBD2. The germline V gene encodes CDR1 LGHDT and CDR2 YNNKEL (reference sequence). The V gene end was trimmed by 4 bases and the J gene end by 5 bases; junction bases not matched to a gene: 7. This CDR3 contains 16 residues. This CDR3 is CASSRHLAGGNNEQFF. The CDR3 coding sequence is TGTGCCAGCAGCCGACACCTAGCGGGGGGCAACAATGAGCAGTTCTTC.

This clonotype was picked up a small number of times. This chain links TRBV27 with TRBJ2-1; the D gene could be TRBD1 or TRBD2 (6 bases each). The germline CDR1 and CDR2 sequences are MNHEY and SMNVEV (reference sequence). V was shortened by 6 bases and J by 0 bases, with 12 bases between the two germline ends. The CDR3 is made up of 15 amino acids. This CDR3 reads CASRGGLGSYNEQFF. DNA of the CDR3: TGTGCCAGCAGAGGGGGGCTAGGCTCCTACAATGAGCAGTTCTTC.

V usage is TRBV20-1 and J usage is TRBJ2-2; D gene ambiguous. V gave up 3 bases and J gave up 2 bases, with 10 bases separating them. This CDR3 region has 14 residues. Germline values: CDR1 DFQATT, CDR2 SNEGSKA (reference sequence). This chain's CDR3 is CSASFPRNTGELFF. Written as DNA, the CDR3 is TGCAGTGCTAGCTTCCCCCGAAACACCGGGGAGCTGTTTTTT.

CDR3 residues: CASSVVSHVGDTQYF. Here the CDR3 DNA reads TGTGCCAGCAGTGTGGTAAGCCACGTGGGAGATACGCAGTATTTT. J is TRBJ2-3 and V is TRBV2; unclear D gene. V lost 4 bases, J lost 5 bases, and 16 bases lay in between. This CDR3 contains 15 residues. Germline V gene lookup returns CDR1 SNHLY and CDR2 FYNNEI.

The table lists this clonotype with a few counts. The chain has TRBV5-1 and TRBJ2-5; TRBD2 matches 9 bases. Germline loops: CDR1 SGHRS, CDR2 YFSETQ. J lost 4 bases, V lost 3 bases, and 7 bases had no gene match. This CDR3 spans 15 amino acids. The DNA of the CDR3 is TGCGCCAGCAGCTGGGGTAGCGGGAGTTCAGAGACCCAGTACTTC. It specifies CASSWGSGSSETQYF.

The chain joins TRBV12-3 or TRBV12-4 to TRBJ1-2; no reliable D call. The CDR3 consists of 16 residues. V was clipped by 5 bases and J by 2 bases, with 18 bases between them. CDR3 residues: CASSPSEVSPNYGYTF. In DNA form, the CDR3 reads TGTGCCAGCAGTCCCAGCGAAGTGTCCCCGAACTATGGCTACACCTTC.

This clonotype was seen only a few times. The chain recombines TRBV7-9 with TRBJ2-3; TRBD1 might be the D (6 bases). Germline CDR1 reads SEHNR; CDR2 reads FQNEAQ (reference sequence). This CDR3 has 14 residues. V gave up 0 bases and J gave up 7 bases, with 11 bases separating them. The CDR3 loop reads CASSLATGTYTQYF. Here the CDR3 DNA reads TGTGCCAGCAGCTTAGCAACAGGGACATATACGCAGTATTTT.

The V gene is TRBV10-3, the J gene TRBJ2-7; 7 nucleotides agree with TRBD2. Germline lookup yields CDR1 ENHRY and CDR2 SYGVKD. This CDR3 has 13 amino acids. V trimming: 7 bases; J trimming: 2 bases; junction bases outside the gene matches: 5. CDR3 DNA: TGTGCCATCAATAGCGGGCCAACCTACGAGCAGTACTTC. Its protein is CAINSGPTYEQYF.